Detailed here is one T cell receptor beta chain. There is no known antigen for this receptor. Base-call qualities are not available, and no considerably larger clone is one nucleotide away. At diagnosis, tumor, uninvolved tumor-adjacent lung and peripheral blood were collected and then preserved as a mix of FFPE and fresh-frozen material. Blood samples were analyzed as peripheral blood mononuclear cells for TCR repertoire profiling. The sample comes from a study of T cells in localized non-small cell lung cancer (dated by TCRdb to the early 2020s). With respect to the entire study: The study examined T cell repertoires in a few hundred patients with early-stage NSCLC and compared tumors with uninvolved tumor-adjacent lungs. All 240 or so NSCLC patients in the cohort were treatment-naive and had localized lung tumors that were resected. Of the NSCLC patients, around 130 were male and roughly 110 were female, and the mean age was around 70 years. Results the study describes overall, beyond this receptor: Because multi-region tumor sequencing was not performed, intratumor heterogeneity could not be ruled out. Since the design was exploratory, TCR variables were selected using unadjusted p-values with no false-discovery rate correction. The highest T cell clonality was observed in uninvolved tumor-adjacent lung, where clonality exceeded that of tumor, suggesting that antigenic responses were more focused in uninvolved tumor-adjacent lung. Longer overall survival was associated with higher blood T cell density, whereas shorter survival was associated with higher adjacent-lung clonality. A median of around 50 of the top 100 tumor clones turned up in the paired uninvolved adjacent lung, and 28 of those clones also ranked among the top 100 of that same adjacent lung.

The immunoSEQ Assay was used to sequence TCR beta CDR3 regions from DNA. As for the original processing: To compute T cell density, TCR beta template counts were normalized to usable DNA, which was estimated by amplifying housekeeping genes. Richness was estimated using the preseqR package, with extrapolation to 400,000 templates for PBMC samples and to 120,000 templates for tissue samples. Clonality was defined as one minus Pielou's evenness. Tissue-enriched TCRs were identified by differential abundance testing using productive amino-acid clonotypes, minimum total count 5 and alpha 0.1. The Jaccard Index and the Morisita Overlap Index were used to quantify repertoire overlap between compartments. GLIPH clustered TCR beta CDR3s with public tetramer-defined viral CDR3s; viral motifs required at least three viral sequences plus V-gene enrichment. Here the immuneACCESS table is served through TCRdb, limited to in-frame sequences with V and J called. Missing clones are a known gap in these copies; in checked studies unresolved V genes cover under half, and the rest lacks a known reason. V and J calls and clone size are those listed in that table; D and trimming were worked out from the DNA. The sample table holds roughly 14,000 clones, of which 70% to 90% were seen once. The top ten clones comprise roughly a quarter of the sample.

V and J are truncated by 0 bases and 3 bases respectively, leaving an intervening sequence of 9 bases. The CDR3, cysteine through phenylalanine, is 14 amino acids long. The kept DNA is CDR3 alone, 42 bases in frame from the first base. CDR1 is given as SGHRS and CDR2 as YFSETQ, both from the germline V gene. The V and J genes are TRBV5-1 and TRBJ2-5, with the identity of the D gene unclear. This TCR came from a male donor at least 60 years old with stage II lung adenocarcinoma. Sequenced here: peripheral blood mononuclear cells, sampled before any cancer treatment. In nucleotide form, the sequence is TGCGCCAGCAGCTTGGGCCAGGCCGAAGAGACCCAGTACTTC. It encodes CASSLGQAEETQYF.